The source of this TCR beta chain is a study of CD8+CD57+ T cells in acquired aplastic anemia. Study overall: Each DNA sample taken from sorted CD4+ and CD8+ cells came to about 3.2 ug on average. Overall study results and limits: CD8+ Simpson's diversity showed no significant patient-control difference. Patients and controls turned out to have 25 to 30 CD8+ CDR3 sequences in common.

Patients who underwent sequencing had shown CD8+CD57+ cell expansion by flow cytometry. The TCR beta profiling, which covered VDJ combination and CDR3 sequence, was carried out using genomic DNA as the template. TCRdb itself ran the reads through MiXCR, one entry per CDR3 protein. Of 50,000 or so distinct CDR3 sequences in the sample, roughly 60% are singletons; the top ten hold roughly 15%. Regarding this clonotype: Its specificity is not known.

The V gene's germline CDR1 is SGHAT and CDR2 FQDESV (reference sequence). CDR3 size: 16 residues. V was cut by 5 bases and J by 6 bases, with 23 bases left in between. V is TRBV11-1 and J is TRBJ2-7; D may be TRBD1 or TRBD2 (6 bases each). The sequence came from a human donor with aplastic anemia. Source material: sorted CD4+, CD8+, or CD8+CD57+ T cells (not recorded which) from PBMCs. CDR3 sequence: CASSPEGGGLSGEQYF. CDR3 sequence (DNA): TGTGCCAGCAGCCCGGAGGGGGGTGGATTGTCTGGCGAGCAGTACTTC.